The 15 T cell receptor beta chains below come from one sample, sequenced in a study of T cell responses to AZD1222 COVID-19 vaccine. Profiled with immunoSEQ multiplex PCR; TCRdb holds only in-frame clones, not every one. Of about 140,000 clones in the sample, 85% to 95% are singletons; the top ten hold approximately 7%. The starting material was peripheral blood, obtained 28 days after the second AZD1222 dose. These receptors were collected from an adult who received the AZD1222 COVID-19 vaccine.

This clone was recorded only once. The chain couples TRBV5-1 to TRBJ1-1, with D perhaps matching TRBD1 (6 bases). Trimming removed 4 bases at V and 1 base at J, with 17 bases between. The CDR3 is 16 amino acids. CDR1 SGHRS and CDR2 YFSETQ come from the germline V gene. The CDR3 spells CASSLQGWVGNTEAFF. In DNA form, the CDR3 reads TGCGCCAGCAGCCTACAGGGTTGGGTTGGGAACACTGAAGCTTTCTTT.

The CDR3 bases are TGTGCCAGCAGCTCGGACGGGACAGGGGCTGAAGCTTTCTTT. Amino acids: CASSSDGTGAEAFF. V and J are TRBV13 and TRBJ1-1, with 10 bases lining up with TRBD1. V gave up 4 bases and J gave up 6 bases; unmatched junction bases: 5. The CDR3 loop spans 14 amino acids. CDR1 and CDR2 from the germline V gene are PRHDT and FYEKMQ (reference sequence). Using reference TRBV13 and TRBJ1-1 for the parts outside the CDR3, the full variable domain is AAGVIQSPRHLIKEKRETATLKCYPIPRHDTVYWYQQGPGQDPQFLISFYEKMQSDKGSIPDRFSAQQFSDYHSELNMSSLELGDSALYFCASSSDGTGAEAFFGQGTRLTVV.

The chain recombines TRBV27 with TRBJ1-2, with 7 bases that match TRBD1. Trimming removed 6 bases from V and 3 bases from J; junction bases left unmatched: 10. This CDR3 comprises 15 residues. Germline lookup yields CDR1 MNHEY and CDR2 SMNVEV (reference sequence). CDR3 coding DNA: TGTGCCAGCAGACCCGGCGGGGACAGTTACTATGGCTACACCTTC. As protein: CASRPGGDSYYGYTF.

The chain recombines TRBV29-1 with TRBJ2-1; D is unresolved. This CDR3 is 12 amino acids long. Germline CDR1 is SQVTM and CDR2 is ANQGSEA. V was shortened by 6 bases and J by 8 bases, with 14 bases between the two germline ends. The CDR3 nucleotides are TGCAGCGTCAGCCCTCTCTTGCATGAGCAGTTCTTC. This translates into CSVSPLLHEQFF.

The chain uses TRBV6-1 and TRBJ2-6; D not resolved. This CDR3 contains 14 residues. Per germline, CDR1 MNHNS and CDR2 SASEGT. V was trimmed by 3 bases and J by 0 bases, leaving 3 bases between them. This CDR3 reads CASSDTSGANVLTF. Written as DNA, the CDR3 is TGTGCCAGCAGTGACACCTCTGGGGCCAACGTCCTGACTTTC.

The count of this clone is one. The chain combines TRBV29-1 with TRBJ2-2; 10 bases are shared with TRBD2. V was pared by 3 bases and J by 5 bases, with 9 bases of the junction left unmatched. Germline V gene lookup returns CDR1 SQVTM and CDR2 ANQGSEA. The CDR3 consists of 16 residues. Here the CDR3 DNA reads TGCAGCGTTGAGAGGGTAGCGGGGGGACGGACCGGGGAGCTGTTTTTT. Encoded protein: CSVERVAGGRTGELFF.

As DNA, the CDR3 is TGTGCCAGCGGGACAGGGTCGTACACTGAAGCTTTCTTT. Amino acid sequence: CASGTGSYTEAFF. The rearrangement links TRBV2 to TRBJ1-1, with 9 positions matching TRBD1. Germline-derived CDR1 and CDR2 are SNHLY and FYNNEI. V dropped 8 bases and J dropped 3; count of bases not matched to a gene: 4. This CDR3 has 13 residues.

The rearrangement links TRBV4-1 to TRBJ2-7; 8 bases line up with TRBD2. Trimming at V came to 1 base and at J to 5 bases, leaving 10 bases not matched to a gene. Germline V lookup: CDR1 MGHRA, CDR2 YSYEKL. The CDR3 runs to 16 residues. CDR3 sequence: CASSQGWSGGWDEQYF. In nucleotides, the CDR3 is TGCGCCAGCAGCCAAGGGTGGAGCGGGGGCTGGGACGAGCAGTACTTC.

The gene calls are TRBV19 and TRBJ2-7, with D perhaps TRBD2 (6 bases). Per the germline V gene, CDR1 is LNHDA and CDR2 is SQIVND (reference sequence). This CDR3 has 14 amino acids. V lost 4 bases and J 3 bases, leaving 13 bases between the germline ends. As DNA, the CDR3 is TGTGCCAGTAGTACTCGGACGGACTACTACGAGCAGTACTTC. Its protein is CASSTRTDYYEQYF.

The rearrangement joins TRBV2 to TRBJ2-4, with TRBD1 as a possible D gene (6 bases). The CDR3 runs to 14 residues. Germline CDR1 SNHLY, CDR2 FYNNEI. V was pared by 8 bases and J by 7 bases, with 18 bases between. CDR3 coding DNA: TGTGCCAGCCAAGGGGAAGGGGGTGGGAACATTCAGTACTTC. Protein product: CASQGEGGGNIQYF.

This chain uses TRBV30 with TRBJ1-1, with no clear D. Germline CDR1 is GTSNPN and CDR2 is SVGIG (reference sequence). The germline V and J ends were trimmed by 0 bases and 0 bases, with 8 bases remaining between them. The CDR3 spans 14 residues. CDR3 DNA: TGTGCCTGGAGTGTGGCAGCAATGAACACTGAAGCTTTCTTT. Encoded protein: CAWSVAAMNTEAFF.

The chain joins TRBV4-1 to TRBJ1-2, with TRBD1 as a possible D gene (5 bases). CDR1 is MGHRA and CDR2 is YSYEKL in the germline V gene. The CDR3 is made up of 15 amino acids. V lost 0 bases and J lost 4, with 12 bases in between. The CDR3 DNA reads TGCGCCAGCAGCCAAGATATACAGGCAGGCTATGGCTACACCTTC. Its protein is CASSQDIQAGYGYTF.

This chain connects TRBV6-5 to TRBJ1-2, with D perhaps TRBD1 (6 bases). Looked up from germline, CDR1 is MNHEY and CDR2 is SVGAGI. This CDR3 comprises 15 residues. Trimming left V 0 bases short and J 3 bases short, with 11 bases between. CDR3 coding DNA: TGTGCCAGCAGTTACTCGATACAGGGACACTATGGCTACACCTTC. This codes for CASSYSIQGHYGYTF.

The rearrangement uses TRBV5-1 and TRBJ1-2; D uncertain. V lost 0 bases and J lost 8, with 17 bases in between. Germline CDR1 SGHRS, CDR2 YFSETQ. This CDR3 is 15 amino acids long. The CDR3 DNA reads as TGCGCCAGCAGCTTGGATCCGGGAACCTTGTCGGGCTACACCTTC. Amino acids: CASSLDPGTLSGYTF.

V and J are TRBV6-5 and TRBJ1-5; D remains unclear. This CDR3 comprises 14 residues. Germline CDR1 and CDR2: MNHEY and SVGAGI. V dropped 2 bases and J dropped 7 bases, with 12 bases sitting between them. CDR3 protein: CASSYTLGGQPQHF. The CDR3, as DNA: TGTGCCAGCAGTTACACCCTTGGTGGGCAGCCCCAGCATTTT.